What follows are 7 T cell receptor beta chains derived from one specimen sequenced in a study of blood T cell repertoires in COVID-19 (TCRdb year 2020). The protocol used for the library was the immunoSEQ multiplex PCR assay. This immuneACCESS table, as held by TCRdb, lists in-frame sequences with V and J called but not all clones. Of the missing ones, under half trace to an unresolved V gene in checked studies; the others have no known cause. The sample data list roughly 190,000 clones, and 80% to 90% of these were observed just once. The ten largest clones add up to roughly 11% of the sample. Sequencing input: peripheral blood. These receptors were taken from a woman aged 40 to 50 with COVID-19, enrolled during active disease.

The V and J genes are TRBV2 and TRBJ1-2; 8 nucleotides agree with TRBD1. Per the germline V gene, CDR1 is SNHLY and CDR2 is FYNNEI. This CDR3 contains 14 residues. With 6 bases clipped from V and 4 bases from J, the junction kept 7 bases outside the gene matches. The DNA of the CDR3 is TGTGCCAGCAGGGTCCGTACAGGGGGCTATGGCTACACCTTC. Protein product: CASRVRTGGYGYTF.

The rearrangement links TRBV11-2 to TRBJ2-4; D is unclear. Trimming shortened V by 5 bases and J by 2 bases, and 13 bases separated the two germline ends. This CDR3 has 15 amino acids. Germline CDR1 is SGHAT and CDR2 is FQNNGV. The CDR3: CASSHDGVPKNIQYF. CDR3 nucleotides: TGTGCCAGCAGCCACGACGGAGTCCCCAAAAACATTCAGTACTTC.

The chain recombines TRBV2 with TRBJ2-4, with D perhaps matching TRBD2 (5 bases). Germline V gene sequence: CDR1 SNHLY, CDR2 FYNNEI. V dropped 0 bases and J dropped 4 bases, with 10 bases sitting between them. This CDR3 region has 15 residues. This chain's CDR3 is CASSEARGQKNIQYF. Written as DNA, the CDR3 is TGTGCCAGCAGTGAAGCGAGAGGGCAAAAAAACATTCAGTACTTC.

This clone has just a few counts. The chain employs TRBV7-2 and TRBJ1-1; D may be TRBD1 (5 bases). The CDR3 is 13 amino acids. CDR1 SGHTA and CDR2 FQGNSA come from the germline V gene. Trimming pared 5 bases from V and 5 bases from J, leaving 12 bases between. CDR3 coding DNA: TGTGCCAGCAGCAAGGAGGGGTCGACTGAAGCTTTCTTT. Its translation: CASSKEGSTEAFF.

The rearrangement joins TRBV18 to TRBJ1-1; D gene unclear. Germline V gene data show CDR1 as KGHSH and CDR2 as LQKENI. The V end lost 4 bases, the J end lost 5 bases, and 11 bases lay between the germline ends. CDR3 length: 13 amino acids. The CDR3 here is CASSLSRDTEAFF. CDR3 DNA sequence: TGTGCCAGCTCACTTAGCCGCGATACTGAAGCTTTCTTT. The full variable domain, with the rest looked up from reference TRBV18 and TRBJ1-1, is NAGVMQNPRHLVRRRGQEARLRCSPMKGHSHVYWYRQLPEEGLKFMVYLQKENIIDESGMPKERFSAEFPKEGPSILRIQQVVRGDSAAYFCASSLSRDTEAFFGQGTRLTVV.

The chain carries TRBV5-4 and TRBJ1-2; D uncertain. There are 12 residues in the CDR3. With 0 bases removed from V and 4 bases from J, the gap between germline ends came to 4 bases. CDR1 SGHNT and CDR2 YYREEE come from the germline V gene (reference sequence). CDR3 in amino acids: CASSLASYGYTF. In DNA, the CDR3 is TGTGCCAGCAGCTTGGCCTCCTATGGCTACACCTTC. Full variable domain (outside the CDR3, taken from reference TRBV5-4 and TRBJ1-2): ETGVTQSPTHLIKTRGQQVTLRCSSQSGHNTVSWYQQALGQGPQFIFQYYREEENGRGNFPPRFSGLQFPNYSSELNVNALELDDSALYLCASSLASYGYTFGSGTRLTVV.

The chain carries TRBV19 and TRBJ1-2; 7 bases fit TRBD1. J was trimmed by 2 bases and V by 5 bases; bases with no gene match: 8. The germline CDR1 and CDR2 sequences are LNHDA and SQIVND (reference sequence). The length of the CDR3 is 15 residues. The CDR3 DNA follows: TGTGCCAGTAGTGACCCAGGGGGAGAGAACTATGGCTACACCTTC. It encodes CASSDPGGENYGYTF.